The 9 T cell receptor beta chains listed next were all sequenced from one sample in a study of cytomegalovirus exposure and HLA in healthy donors. PCR was performed using 60 Vbeta and 13 Jbeta primers. Here immunoSEQ multiplex PCR was the method, and the copy in TCRdb shows in-frame clones only, minus some. Among around 150,000 clones, about 80% were seen once, and the ten largest hold around 3.6%. Sequencing used PBMCs. These TCRs come from a man aged 18 to 30 in good health and CMV-seronegative.

The V and J genes are TRBV6-1 and TRBJ2-7; tentative D call: TRBD2 (6 bases). There are 14 residues in the CDR3. Per the germline V gene, CDR1 is MNHNS and CDR2 is SASEGT. V was shortened by 1 base and J by 2 bases, with 9 bases between the two germline ends. This chain's CDR3 is CASSEEGGTYEQYF. In DNA form, the CDR3 reads TGTGCCAGCAGTGAAGAGGGAGGAACCTACGAGCAGTACTTC.

V gene TRBV5-1 combines with J gene TRBJ2-5, with 12 bases matching TRBD2. V shed 3 bases, J shed 5 bases, and the junction held 5 bases outside the gene matches. This CDR3 spans 15 amino acids. CDR1 is SGHRS, CDR2 YFSETQ, per germline. The CDR3 sequence is CASSSSSGRAETQYF. CDR3 DNA: TGCGCCAGCAGCTCGTCTAGCGGGAGGGCTGAGACCCAGTACTTC.

This chain uses TRBV11-2 with TRBJ2-5; 13 bases fit TRBD2. TRBJ2-7 explains the end of the DNA better; the J call may be wrong. The length of the CDR3 is 14 residues. CDR1 and CDR2 from the germline V gene are SGHAT and FQNNGV. The CDR3 is CASSPGLAGYEQYF. The CDR3 bases are TGTGCCAGCAGCCCGGGACTAGCGGGATACGAGCAGTACTTC.

The chain is built from TRBV9 and TRBJ2-5; D gene ambiguous. The germline gives CDR1 SGDLS, CDR2 YYNGEE. V was pared by 0 bases and J by 2 bases, with 8 bases between. This CDR3 spans 14 amino acids. CDR3 loop: CASSVDTVQETQYF. The CDR3 DNA sequence: TGTGCCAGCAGCGTAGATACAGTGCAAGAGACCCAGTACTTC.

The gene calls are TRBV5-1 and TRBJ1-1, with D possibly TRBD1 on 6 matching bases. V shed 4 bases and J shed 10 bases, with 14 bases lying between them. The CDR3 sequence is 12 residues long. Germline CDR1 is SGHRS and CDR2 is YFSETQ. The CDR3 here is CASSREGGIAFF. The CDR3 DNA reads TGCGCCAGCAGCAGGGAGGGGGGAATAGCTTTCTTT.

The gene calls are TRBV6-5 and TRBJ2-5; D may be TRBD1 (6 bases). This CDR3 is 14 amino acids long. V was clipped by 4 bases and J by 5 bases, with 14 bases between them. Germline loops: CDR1 MNHEY, CDR2 SVGAGI. For the CDR3, the DNA is TGTGCCAGCAGTTTATACAGGGTGGGGGAGACCCAGTACTTC. Its protein product is CASSLYRVGETQYF.

This chain uses TRBV6-5 with TRBJ1-1; TRBD1 matches 7 bases. CDR1 MNHEY and CDR2 SVGAGI come from the germline V gene. The junction had 10 bases not matched to a gene; V was cut back by 4 bases and J by 5 bases. This CDR3 comprises 15 residues. For the CDR3, the DNA is TGTGCCAGCAGTTCGACCGAGGGGGCTGAGACTGAAGCTTTCTTT. This translates into CASSSTEGAETEAFF.

The chain combines TRBV30 with TRBJ1-2, with 7 nucleotides matching TRBD1. The CDR3 contains 12 residues. Looked up from germline, CDR1 is GTSNPN and CDR2 is SVGIG (reference sequence). V was clipped by 2 bases and J by 8 bases; unmatched bases: 5. This CDR3 reads CAWSSNRGGYTF. In nucleotides, the CDR3 is TGTGCCTGGAGTTCCAACAGGGGCGGCTACACCTTC.

This clone was picked up a small number of times. The chain carries TRBV29-1 and TRBJ2-7, with 7 positions matching TRBD1. Germline-derived CDR1 and CDR2 are SQVTM and ANQGSEA. V was pared by 4 bases and J by 3 bases, with 6 bases of the junction left unmatched. CDR3 size: 13 residues. CDR3 protein: CSVGTGEGYEQYF. CDR3 nucleotide sequence: TGCAGCGTTGGGACAGGAGAAGGCTACGAGCAGTACTTC.